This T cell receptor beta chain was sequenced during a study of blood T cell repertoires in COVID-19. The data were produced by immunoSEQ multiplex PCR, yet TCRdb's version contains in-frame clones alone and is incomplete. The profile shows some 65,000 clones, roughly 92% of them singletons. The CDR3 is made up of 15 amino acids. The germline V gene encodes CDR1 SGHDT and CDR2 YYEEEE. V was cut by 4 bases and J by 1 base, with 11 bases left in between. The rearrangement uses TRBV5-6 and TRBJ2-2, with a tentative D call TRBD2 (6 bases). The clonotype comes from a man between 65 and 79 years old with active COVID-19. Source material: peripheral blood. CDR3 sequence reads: CASSERAMNTGELFF. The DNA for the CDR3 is TGTGCCAGCAGCGAGCGGGCGATGAACACCGGGGAGCTGTTTTTT.